The present TCR beta chain was sequenced within a study of OX40 agonist ivuxolimab in advanced cancers. Per germline, CDR1 GTSNPN and CDR2 SVGIG (reference sequence). This CDR3 region has 17 residues. V was trimmed by 3 bases and J by 3 bases, leaving 21 bases between them. Only in-frame clones appear in the TCRdb table, and some are missing; sequencing was by immunoSEQ multiplex PCR. The repertoire holds approximately 100,000 clones, with approximately 90% as singletons. The sequence was obtained from an adult with an advanced solid tumor such as melanoma, head and neck, liver or kidney cancer. This sequence joins TRBV30 and TRBJ2-1; D not certain. The material sequenced was CD4+ or CD8+ T cells sorted from blood, taken in a trial of the OX40 agonist ivuxolimab. Here the CDR3 DNA reads TGTGCCTGGAGGACCCCCCCGGCGGCCATTTTCTACAATGAGCAGTTCTTC. Its protein product is CAWRTPPAAIFYNEQFF.